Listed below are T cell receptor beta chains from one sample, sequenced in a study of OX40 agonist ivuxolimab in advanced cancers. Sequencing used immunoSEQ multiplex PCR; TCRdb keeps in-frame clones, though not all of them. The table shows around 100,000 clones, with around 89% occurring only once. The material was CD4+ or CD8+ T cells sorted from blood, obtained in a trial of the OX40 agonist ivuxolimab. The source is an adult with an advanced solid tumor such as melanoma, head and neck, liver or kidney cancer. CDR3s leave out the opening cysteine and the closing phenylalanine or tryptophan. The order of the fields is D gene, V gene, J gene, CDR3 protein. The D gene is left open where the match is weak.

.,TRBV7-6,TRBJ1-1,ASRGKGLSEAF
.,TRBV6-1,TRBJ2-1,ASSVEVAWQGRYNEQF
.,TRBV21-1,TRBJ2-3,ASSTPLGTTLSFTDTQY
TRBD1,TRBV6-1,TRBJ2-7,ASSRRRTGSYEQY
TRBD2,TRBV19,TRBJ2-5,ASRGTSVKETQY
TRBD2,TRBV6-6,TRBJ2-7,ASKTGTSGRSY
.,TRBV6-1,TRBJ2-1,ASSDSGRQF
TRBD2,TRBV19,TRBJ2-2,ASTKKGLAGGNAGELF
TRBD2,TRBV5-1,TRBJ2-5,ASSLGLAGGPSETQY
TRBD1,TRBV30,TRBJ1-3,AWSVIGGGGNTIY
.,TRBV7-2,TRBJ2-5,ASNDLGSREETQY
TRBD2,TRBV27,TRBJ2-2,ASSPIGLAGGTGELF
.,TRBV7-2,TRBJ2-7,ASSYRGGEQY
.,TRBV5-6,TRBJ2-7,ASSLSWGATYEQY
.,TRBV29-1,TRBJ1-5,SVEVGGIGGPQH
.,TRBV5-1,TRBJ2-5,ASRLGTIQETQY
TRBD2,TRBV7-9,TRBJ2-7,ASSLARTSGSKGEQY
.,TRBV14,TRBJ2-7,ASSQGVGRRGEQY
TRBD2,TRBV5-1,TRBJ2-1,ASSLGAGGDNEQF
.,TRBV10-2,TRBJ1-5,ASTPGTNQPQH
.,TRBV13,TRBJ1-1,ASSLGQGRSTEAF
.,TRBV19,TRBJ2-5,ASSIKETQY
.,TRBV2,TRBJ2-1,ASSEEGNEQF
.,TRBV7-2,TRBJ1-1,ASSLDTGLNTEAF
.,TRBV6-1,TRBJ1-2,ASSEVGGYT
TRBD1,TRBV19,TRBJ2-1,ASREAGGSDEQF
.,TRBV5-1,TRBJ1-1,ASSLDVGADTEAF
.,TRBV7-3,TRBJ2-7,ASSLGTGPDYEQY
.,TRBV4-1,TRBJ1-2,ASSQGPVGRGSTHGYT
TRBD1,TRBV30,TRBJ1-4,AWTDAVRGREKLF
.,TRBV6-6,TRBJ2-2,ASSQGRLTGELF
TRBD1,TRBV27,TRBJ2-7,ASSLRGTDFYEQY
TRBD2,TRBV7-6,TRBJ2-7,ASSLQRGSSYEQY
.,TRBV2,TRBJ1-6,ASAGDNSPLH
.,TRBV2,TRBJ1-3,ASSDVGRDTIY
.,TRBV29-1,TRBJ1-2,SVDGPTYGYT
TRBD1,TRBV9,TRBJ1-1,ASSVSPGQGLVAF
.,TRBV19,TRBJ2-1,ASSKASSRWEQF
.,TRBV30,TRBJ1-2,AWWLPGRFYGYT
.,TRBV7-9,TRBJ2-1,ASSLGSSWVNEQF
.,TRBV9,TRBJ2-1,ASSVAGGNEQF
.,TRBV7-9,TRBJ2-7,ASSHSYEQY
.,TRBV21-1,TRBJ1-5,ASSRDRDNQPQH
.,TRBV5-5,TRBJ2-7,ASSLATGFYEQY
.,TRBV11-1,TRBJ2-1,ASSRSEPGEQF
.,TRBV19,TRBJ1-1,ASSMQGIVKNTEAF
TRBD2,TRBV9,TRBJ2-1,ASSVSGSYNEQF
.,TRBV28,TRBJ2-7,ASSRQPSYEQY